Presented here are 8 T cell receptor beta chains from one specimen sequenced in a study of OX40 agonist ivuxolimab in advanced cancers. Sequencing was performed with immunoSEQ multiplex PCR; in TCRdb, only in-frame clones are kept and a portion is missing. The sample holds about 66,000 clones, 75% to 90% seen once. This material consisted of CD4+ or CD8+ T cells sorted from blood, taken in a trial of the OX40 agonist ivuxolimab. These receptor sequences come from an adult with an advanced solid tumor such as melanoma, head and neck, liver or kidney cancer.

The CDR3 region has the DNA TGTGCCAGCAGTCGGGCCCCTAACTATGGCTACACCTTC. This codes for CASSRAPNYGYTF. The V and J genes are TRBV6-4 and TRBJ1-2; D unclear. CDR3 length: 13 residues. Per the germline V gene, CDR1 is MRHNA and CDR2 is SNTAGT. Trimming pared 5 bases from V and 0 bases from J, leaving 7 bases between.

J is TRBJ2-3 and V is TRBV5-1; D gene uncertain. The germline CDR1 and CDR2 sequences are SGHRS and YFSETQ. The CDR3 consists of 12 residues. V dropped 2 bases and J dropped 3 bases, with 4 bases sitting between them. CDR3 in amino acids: CASSFTTDTQYF. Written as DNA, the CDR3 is TGCGCCAGCAGCTTTACTACAGATACGCAGTATTTT.

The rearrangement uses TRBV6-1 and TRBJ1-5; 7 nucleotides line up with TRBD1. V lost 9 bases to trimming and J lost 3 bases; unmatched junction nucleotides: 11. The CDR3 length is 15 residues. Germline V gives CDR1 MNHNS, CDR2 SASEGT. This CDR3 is CASDWTGGVNQPQHF. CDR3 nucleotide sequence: TGTGCCAGTGATTGGACAGGAGGGGTCAATCAGCCCCAGCATTTT.

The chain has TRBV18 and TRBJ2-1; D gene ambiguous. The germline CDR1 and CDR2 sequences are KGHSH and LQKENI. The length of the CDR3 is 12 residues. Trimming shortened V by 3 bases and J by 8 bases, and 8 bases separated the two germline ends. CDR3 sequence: CASSPKMYEQFF. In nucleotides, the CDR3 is TGTGCCAGCTCACCTAAGATGTATGAGCAGTTCTTC.

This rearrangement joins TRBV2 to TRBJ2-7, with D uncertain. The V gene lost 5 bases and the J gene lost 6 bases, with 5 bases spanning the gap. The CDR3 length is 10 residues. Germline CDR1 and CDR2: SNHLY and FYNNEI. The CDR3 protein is CASSLVEQYF. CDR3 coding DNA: TGTGCCAGCAGTTTGGTCGAGCAGTACTTC. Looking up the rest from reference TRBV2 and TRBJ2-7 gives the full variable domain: EPEVTQTPSHQVTQMGQEVILRCVPISNHLYFYWYRQILGQKVEFLVSFYNNEISEKSEIFDDQFSVERPDGSNFTLKIRSTKLEDSAMYFCASSLVEQYFGPGTRLTVT.

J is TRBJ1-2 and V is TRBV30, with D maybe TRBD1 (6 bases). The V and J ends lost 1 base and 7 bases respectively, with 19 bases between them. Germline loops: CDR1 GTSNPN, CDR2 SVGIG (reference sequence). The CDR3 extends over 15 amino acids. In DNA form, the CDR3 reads TGTGCCTGGAGTGAAATGACAGGATTGTCTGGTGGCTACACCTTC. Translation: CAWSEMTGLSGGYTF.

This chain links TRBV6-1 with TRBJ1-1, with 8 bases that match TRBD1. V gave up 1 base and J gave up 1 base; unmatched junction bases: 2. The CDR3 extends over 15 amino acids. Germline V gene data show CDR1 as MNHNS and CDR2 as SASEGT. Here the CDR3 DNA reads TGTGCCAGCAGTGAAGGAGGGACAGGGAACACTGAAGCTTTCTTT. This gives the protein CASSEGGTGNTEAFF.

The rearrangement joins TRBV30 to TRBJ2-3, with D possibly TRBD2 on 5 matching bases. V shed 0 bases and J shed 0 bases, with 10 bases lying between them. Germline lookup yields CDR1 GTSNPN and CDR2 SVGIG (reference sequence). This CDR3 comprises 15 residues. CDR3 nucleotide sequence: TGTGCCTGGAGTGTAAAAAGGACTAGCACAGATACGCAGTATTTT. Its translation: CAWSVKRTSTDTQYF. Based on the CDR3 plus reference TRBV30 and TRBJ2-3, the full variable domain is SQTIHQWPATLVQPVGSPLSLECTVEGTSNPNLYWYRQAAGRGLQLLFYSVGIGQISSEVPQNLSASRPQDRQFILSSKKLLLSDSGFYLCAWSVKRTSTDTQYFGPGTRLTVL.